Reported below is one T cell receptor (beta chain). Its antigen is undetermined. The germline gives CDR1 MGHRA, CDR2 YSYEKL. The CDR3 totals 15 residues. The germline V and J ends were trimmed by 1 base and 0 bases, with 7 bases remaining between them. The data were obtained in a study of cytomegalovirus exposure and HLA in healthy donors. Study-wide results and caveats: Altogether, 150 to 200 TCR beta chains were recorded as cytomegalovirus-associated.

Method: immunoSEQ multiplex PCR; TCRdb's copy keeps in-frame clones and lacks some. The sample lists about 220,000 clones, about 91% seen once, with 2.9% in the top ten. The chain links TRBV4-1 to TRBJ2-1, with D maybe TRBD2 (5 bases). The source is a woman aged 18-30 years in good health and CMV-seronegative. The specimen sequenced was PBMCs. CDR3 nucleotide sequence: TGCGCCAGCAGCCAAGTACGGGGCTCCTACAATGAGCAGTTCTTC. Translation: CASSQVRGSYNEQFF.